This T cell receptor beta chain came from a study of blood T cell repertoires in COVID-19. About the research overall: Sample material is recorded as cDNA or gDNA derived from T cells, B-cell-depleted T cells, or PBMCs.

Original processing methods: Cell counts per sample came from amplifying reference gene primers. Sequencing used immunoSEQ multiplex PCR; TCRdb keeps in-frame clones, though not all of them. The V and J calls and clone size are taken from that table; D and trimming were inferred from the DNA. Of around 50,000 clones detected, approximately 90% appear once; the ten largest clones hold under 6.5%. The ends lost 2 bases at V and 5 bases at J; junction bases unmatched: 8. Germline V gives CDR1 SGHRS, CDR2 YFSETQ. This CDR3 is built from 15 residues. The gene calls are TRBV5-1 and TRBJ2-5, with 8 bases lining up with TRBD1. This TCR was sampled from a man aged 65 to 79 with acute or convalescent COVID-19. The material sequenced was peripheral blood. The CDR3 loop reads CASSLEQGGFETQYF. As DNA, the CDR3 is TGCGCCAGCAGCTTAGAACAGGGGGGATTCGAGACCCAGTACTTC.